This T cell receptor beta chain was sequenced in a study of blood T cells in healthy people across ages. With respect to this clonotype: Its antigen is as yet unknown.

Overall study findings and caveats: No conclusive comparison of naive versus antigen-experienced cells was possible with unsorted PBMCs.

A second PCR of roughly 7 to 11 cycles used a sample-barcoded 5' primer and a J-beta primer mix. A tag from a template-switch adaptor with 12 random nucleotides marked each cDNA molecule. Sequencing of every sample gave 2.5 million or more CDR3-containing paired-end reads. Each CDR3 protein gets one entry after TCRdb re-called the 5' RACE reads with MiXCR. This sample has roughly 900,000 distinct CDR3 sequences, with around 30% found just once. Germline CDR1 is SEHNR and CDR2 is FQNEAQ (reference sequence). V lost 3 bases, J lost 5 bases, and 18 bases lay in between. This CDR3 has 16 residues. This TCR was sampled from an elderly woman in good health. The V gene is TRBV7-9, the J gene TRBJ2-3, with D tentatively TRBD2 (6 bases). The sample consisted of blood. CDR3 bases: TGTGCCAGCAGCTTCGAAGCGGGCCACCGGTTAGATACGCAGTATTTT. This encodes CASSFEAGHRLDTQYF.